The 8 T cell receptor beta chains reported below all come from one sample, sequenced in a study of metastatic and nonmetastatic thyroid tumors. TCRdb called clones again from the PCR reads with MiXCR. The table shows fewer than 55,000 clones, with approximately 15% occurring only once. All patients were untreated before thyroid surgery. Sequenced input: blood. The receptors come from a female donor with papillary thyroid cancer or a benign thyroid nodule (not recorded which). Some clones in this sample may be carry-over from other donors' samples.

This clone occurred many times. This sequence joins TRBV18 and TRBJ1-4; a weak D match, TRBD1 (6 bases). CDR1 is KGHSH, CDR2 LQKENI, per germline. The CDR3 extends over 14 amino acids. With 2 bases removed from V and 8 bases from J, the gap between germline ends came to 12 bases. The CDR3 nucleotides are TGTGCCAGCTCACCAAGGACAGACCCCGAAAAACTGTTTTTT. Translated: CASSPRTDPEKLFF. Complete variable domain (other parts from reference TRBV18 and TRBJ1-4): NAGVMQNPRHLVRRRGQEARLRCSPMKGHSHVYWYRQLPEEGLKFMVYLQKENIIDESGMPKERFSAEFPKEGPSILRIQQVVRGDSAAYFCASSPRTDPEKLFFGSGTQLSVL.

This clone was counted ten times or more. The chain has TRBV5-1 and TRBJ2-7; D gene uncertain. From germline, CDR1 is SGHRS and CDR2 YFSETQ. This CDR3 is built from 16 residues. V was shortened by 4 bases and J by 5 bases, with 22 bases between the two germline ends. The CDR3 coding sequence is TGCGCCAGCAGCGCATTCTCCGGGTCCCCCAGCGACGAGCAGTACTTC. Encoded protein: CASSAFSGSPSDEQYF.

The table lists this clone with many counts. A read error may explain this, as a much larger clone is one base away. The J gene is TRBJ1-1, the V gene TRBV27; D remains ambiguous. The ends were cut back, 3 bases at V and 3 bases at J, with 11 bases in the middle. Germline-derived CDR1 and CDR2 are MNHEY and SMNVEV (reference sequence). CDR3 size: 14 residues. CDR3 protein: CASSFKGMDTEAFF. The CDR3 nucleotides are TGTGCCAGCAGTTTCAAGGGAATGGACACTGAAGCTTTCTTT.

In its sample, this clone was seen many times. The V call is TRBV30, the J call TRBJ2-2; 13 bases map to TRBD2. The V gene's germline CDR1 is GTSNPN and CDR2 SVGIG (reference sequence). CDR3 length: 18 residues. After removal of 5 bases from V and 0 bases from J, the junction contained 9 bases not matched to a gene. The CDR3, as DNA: TGTGCCTGGGGCCTCGGACTAGCGGGAGACGCGAACACCGGGGAGCTGTTTTTT. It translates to CAWGLGLAGDANTGELFF.

The CDR3, as DNA: TGTGCCAGCAGCCCAACCTGGCCACGTGGGACTGAAGCTTTCTTT. It encodes CASSPTWPRGTEAFF. The rearrangement links TRBV5-4 to TRBJ1-1; D is unresolved. Germline V gene lookup returns CDR1 SGHNT and CDR2 YYREEE (reference sequence). Trimming cost V 4 bases and J 5 bases, with 18 bases left between them. This CDR3 has 15 residues.

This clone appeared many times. CDR3 nucleotide sequence: TGTGCCAGCAGCAAGGACAACCGCCACTATGGCTACACCTTC. It yields the protein CASSKDNRHYGYTF. The V call is TRBV7-9, the J call TRBJ1-2; tentative D call: TRBD1 (5 bases). Germline assignment: CDR1 SEHNR and CDR2 FQNEAQ (reference sequence). V was cut by 5 bases and J by 3 bases, with 13 bases left in between. The CDR3 runs 14 residues.

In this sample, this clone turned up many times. Here the CDR3 reads CASSLPQFASSPLHF. In nucleotides, the CDR3 is TGTGCCAGCAGCCTCCCCCAATTTGCTAGTTCACCCCTCCACTTT. The chain joins TRBV28 to TRBJ1-6; the D is unclear. With 6 bases removed from V and 9 bases from J, the gap between germline ends came to 18 bases. The CDR3 has 15 amino acids. Germline CDR1 and CDR2: MDHEN and SYDVKM. The whole variable domain, remainder taken from reference TRBV28 and TRBJ1-6, is DVKVTQSSRYLVKRTGEKVFLECVQDMDHENMFWYRQDPGLGLRLIYFSYDVKMKEKGDIPEGYSVSREKKERFSLILESASTNQTSMYLCASSLPQFASSPLHFGNGTRLTVT.

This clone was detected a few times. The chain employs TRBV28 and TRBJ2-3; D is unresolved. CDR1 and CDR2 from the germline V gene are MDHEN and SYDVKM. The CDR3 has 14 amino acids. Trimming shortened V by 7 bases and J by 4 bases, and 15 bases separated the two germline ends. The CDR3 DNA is TGTGCCAGCATGTGGGATGGCGAGGCAGATACGCAGTATTTT. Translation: CASMWDGEADTQYF.